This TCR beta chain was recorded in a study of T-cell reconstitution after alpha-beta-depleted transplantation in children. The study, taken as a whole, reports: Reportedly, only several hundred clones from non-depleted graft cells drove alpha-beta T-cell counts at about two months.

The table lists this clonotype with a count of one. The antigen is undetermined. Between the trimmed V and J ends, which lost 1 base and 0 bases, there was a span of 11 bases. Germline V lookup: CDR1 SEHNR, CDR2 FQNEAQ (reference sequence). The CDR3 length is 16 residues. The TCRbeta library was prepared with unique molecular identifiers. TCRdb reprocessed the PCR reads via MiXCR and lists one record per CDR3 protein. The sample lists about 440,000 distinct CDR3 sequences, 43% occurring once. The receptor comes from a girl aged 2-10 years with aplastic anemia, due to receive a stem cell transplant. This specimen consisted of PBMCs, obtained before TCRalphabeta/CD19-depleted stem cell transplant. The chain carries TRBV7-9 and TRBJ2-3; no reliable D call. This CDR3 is CASSLGGSTSTDTQYF. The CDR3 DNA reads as TGTGCCAGCAGCTTAGGGGGATCAACTAGCACAGATACGCAGTATTTT.